The present T cell receptor beta chain was sequenced within a study of blood T cell repertoires in COVID-19. The overall study: COVID-19 samples collected from the United States, Italy and Spain covered acute and convalescent phases. Sample material is recorded as cDNA or gDNA derived from T cells, B-cell-depleted T cells, or PBMCs.

Germline CDR1 LNHNV, CDR2 YYDKDF (reference sequence). V was cut by 0 bases and J by 0 bases, with 8 bases left in between. The CDR3 spans 15 residues. Original analysis: Nucleated cell counts were estimated from reference gene primer amplification. This table comes from immunoSEQ multiplex PCR, and its TCRdb copy is limited to in-frame clones, with some not included. That table gives V, J and clone size, and the DNA gave D and trimming. The data show 75,000 to 80,000 clones, less than 90% seen once. This clonotype was obtained from a human donor in a cohort sampled during active COVID-19. The V call is TRBV15, the J call TRBJ1-2; TRBD1 is a possible D gene (5 bases). The sequenced sample was peripheral blood. The CDR3 is CATSREDSTNYGYTF. The CDR3 DNA sequence: TGTGCCACCAGCAGAGAAGACAGTACTAACTATGGCTACACCTTC.